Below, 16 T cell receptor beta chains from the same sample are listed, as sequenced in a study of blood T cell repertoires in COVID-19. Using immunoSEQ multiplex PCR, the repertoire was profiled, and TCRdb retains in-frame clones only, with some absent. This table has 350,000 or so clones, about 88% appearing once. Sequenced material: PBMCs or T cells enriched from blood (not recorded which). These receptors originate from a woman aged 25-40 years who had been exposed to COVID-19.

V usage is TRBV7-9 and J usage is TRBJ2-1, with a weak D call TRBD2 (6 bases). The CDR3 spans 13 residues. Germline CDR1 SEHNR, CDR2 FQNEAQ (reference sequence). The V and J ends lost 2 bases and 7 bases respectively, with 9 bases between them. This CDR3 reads CASSLPSANEQFF. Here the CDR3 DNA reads TGTGCCAGCAGCTTACCTAGCGCAAATGAGCAGTTCTTC.

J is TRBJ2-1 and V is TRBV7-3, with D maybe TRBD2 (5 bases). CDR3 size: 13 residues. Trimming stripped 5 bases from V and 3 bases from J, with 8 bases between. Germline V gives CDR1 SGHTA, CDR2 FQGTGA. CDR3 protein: CASSTLDYNEQFF. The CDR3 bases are TGTGCCAGCAGCACACTAGACTACAATGAGCAGTTCTTC.

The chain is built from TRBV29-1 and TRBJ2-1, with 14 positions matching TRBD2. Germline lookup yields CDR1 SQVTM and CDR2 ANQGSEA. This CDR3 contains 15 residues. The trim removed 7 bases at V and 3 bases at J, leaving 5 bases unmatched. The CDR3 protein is CSATSGRAGYNEQFF. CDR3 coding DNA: TGCAGCGCGACTAGCGGGAGGGCTGGCTACAATGAGCAGTTCTTC.

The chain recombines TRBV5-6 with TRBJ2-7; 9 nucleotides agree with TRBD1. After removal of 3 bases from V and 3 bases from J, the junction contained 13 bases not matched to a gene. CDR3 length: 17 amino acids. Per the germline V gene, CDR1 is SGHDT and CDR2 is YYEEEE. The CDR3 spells CASSSDRGPDPGYEQYF. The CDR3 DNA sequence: TGTGCCAGCAGCTCGGACAGGGGTCCAGATCCGGGCTACGAGCAGTACTTC.

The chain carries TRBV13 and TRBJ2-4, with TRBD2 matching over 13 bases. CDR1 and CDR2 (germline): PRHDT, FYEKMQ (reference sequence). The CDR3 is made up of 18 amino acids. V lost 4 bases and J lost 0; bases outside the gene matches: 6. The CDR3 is CASSSGLAGVRAKNIQYF. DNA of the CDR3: TGTGCCAGCAGCTCCGGACTAGCGGGAGTAAGAGCCAAAAACATTCAGTACTTC. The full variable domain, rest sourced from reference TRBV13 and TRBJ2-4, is AAGVIQSPRHLIKEKRETATLKCYPIPRHDTVYWYQQGPGQDPQFLISFYEKMQSDKGSIPDRFSAQQFSDYHSELNMSSLELGDSALYFCASSSGLAGVRAKNIQYFGAGTRLSVL.

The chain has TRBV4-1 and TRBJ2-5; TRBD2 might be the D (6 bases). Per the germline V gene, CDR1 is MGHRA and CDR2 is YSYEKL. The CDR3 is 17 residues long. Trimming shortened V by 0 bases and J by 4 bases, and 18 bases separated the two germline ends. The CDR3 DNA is TGCGCCAGCAGCCAAGACCCTGGGGGGTCAGTCGGAGAGACCCAGTACTTC. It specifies CASSQDPGGSVGETQYF.

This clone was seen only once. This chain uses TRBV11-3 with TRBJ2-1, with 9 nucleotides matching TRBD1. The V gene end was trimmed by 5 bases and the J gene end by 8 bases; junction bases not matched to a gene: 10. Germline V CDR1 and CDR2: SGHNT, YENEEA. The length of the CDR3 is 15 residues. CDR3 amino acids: CASSDAGTGIDEQFF. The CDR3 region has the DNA TGTGCCAGCAGCGACGCCGGGACAGGGATTGATGAGCAGTTCTTC.

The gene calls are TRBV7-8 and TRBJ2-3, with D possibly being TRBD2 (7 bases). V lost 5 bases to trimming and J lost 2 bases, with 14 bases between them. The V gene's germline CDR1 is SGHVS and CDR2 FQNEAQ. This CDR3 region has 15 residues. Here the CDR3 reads CASSTSGTPTDTQYF. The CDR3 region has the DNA TGTGCCAGCAGCACGAGCGGGACACCCACAGATACGCAGTATTTT.

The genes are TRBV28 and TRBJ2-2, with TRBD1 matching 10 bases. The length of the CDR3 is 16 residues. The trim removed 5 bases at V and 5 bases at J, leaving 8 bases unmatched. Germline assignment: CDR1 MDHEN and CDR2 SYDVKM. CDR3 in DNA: TGTGCCAGCAGTCCCCCTGGGACAGGGGAAACCGGGGAGCTGTTTTTT. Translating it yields CASSPPGTGETGELFF.

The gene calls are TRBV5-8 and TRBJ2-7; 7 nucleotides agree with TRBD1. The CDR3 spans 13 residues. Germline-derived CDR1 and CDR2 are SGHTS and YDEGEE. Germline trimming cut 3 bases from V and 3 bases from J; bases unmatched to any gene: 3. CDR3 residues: CASSSRDSYEQYF. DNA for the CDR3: TGTGCCAGCAGCTCCAGGGACAGCTACGAGCAGTACTTC.

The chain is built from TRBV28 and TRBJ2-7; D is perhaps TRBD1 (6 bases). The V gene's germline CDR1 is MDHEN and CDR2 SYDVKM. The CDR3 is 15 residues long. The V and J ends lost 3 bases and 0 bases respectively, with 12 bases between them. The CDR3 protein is CASSLEDSLSYEQYF. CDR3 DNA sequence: TGTGCCAGCAGTTTGGAGGACAGCCTCTCCTACGAGCAGTACTTC.

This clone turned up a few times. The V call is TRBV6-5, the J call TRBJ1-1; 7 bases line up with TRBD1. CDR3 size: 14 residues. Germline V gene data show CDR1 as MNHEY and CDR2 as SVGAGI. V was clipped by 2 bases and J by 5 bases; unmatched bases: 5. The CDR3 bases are TGTGCCAGCAGTTACGGTTACAGGGGTACTGAAGCTTTCTTT. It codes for CASSYGYRGTEAFF.

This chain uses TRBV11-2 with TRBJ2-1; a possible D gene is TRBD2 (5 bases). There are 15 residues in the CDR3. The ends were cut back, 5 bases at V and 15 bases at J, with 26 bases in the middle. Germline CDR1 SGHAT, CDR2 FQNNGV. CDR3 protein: CASSRTGVGIEWWFF. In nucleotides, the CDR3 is TGTGCCAGCAGCAGGACCGGGGTGGGAATAGAGTGGTGGTTCTTC.

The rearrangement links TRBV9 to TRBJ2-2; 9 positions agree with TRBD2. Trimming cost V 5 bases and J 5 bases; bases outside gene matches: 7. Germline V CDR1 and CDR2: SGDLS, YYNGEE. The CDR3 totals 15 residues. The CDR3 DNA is TGTGCCAGCAGACCGACGACTAGCGGTACCGGGGAGCTGTTTTTT. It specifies CASRPTTSGTGELFF.

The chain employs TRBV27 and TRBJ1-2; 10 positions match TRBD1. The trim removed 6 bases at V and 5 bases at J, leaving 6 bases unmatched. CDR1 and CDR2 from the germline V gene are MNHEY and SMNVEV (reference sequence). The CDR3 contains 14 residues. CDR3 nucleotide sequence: TGTGCCAGCAGCCGACAGGGGGCTTGGTATGGCTACACCTTC. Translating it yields CASSRQGAWYGYTF.

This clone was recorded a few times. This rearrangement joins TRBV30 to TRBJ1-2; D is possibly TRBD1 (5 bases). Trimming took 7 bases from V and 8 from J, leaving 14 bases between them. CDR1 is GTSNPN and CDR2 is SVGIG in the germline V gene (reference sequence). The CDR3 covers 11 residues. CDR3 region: CASGESGGYTF. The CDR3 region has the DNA TGTGCCTCGGGGGAGTCGGGAGGCTACACCTTC.